This entry describes one TCR beta chain. Its antigen remains unknown. This entry comes from a study of T cells in localized non-small cell lung cancer. Regarding the study as a whole: Greater T cell density in blood accompanied longer overall survival. Appearing in adjacent lung were a median roughly 60 of the top 100 tumor clones. Tumor trailed uninvolved adjacent lung in T cell clonality, which peaked there.

V lost 2 bases and J 4 bases, leaving 11 bases between the germline ends. This CDR3 is 14 amino acids long. Germline CDR1 ENHRY, CDR2 SYGVKD. This table comes from immunoSEQ multiplex PCR, and its TCRdb copy is limited to in-frame clones, with some not included. Of around 28,000 clones in the sample, roughly 90% were seen once. Sequenced material: peripheral blood, taken before any cancer treatment. The chain combines TRBV10-3 with TRBJ2-5; the D gene is possibly TRBD1 (5 bases). This clonotype was obtained from a woman aged 18 to 50 with stage I lung adenocarcinoma. CDR3 sequence (DNA): TGTGCCATCAGTGAGAGGGGCGCGGTAGAGACCCAGTACTTC. As protein: CAISERGAVETQYF.